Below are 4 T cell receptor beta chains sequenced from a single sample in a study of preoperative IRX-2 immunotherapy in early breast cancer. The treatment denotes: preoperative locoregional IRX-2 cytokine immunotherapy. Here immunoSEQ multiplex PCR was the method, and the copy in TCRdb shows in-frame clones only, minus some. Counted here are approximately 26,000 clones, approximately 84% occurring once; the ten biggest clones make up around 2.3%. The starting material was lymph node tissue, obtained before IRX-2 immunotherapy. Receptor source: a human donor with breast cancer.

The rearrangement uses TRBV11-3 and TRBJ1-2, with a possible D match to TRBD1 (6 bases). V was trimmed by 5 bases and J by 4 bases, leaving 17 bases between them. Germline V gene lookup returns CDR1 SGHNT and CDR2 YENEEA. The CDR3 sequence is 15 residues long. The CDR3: CASSNVAGDGYGYTF. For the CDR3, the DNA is TGTGCCAGCAGCAACGTCGCAGGGGACGGCTATGGCTACACCTTC.

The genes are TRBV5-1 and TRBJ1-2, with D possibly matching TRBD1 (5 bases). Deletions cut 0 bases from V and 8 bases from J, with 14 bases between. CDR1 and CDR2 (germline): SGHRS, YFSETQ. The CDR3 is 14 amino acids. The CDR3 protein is CASSLDSPRDGYTF. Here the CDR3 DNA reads TGCGCCAGCAGCTTGGACAGCCCCAGGGACGGCTACACCTTC.

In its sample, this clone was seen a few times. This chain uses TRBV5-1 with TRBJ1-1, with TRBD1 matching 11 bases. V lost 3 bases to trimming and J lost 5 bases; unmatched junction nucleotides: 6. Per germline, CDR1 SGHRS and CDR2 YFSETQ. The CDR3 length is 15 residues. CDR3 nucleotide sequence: TGCGCCAGCAGCTGGGGGGACAGGGGGAGGACTGAAGCTTTCTTT. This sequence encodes CASSWGDRGRTEAFF.

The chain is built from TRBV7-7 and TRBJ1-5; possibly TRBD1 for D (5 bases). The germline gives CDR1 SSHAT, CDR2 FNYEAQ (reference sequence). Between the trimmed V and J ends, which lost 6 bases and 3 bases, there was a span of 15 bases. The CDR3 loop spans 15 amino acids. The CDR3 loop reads CASRDRLDTNQPQHF. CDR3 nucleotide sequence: TGTGCCAGCAGAGATAGGTTGGACACCAATCAGCCCCAGCATTTT.